Following are 29 T cell receptor beta chains from one sample sequenced in a study of blood T cell repertoires in COVID-19. Assay used: immunoSEQ multiplex PCR; TCRdb lists only in-frame clones, some missing. The sample lists around 88,000 clones, roughly 80% occurring once. Sequencing input: peripheral blood. These TCRs come from a man between 60 and 75 years old with acute or convalescent COVID-19.

V usage is TRBV28 and J usage is TRBJ1-1; D is unclear. CDR1 is MDHEN, CDR2 SYDVKM, per germline. This CDR3 has 13 residues. Trimming pared 7 bases from V and 8 bases from J, leaving 17 bases between. CDR3 loop: CASIRPFGVEAFF. CDR3 nucleotides: TGTGCCAGCATCAGGCCTTTCGGGGTGGAAGCTTTCTTT. The whole variable domain, filled in from reference TRBV28 and TRBJ1-1, reads DVKVTQSSRYLVKRTGEKVFLECVQDMDHENMFWYRQDPGLGLRLIYFSYDVKMKEKGDIPEGYSVSREKKERFSLILESASTNQTSMYLCASIRPFGVEAFFGQGTRLTVV.

This chain connects TRBV7-9 to TRBJ1-2; no clear D gene. Trimming cost V 5 bases and J 7 bases, with 17 bases left between them. Germline loops: CDR1 SEHNR, CDR2 FQNEAQ (reference sequence). The CDR3 spans 14 residues. The CDR3 region is CASSPLEVRGGYTF. Written as DNA, the CDR3 is TGTGCCAGCAGCCCCCTCGAGGTTCGGGGTGGCTACACCTTC.

For the CDR3, the DNA is TGTGCCACCAGTGTCGGGACAGATACGCAGTATTTT. Translation gives CATSVGTDTQYF. V is TRBV24-1 and J is TRBJ2-3; D unresolved. Trimming took off 5 bases at V and 3 bases at J, with 5 bases between the two ends. CDR1 and CDR2 from the germline V gene are KGHDR and SFDVKD. The CDR3 contains 12 residues.

J is TRBJ2-5 and V is TRBV19, with 14 bases lining up with TRBD2. V shed 8 bases, J shed 5 bases, and the junction held 7 bases outside the gene matches. The CDR3 has 15 residues. Germline CDR1 reads LNHDA; CDR2 reads SQIVND (reference sequence). This CDR3 reads CASGGLAGVVETQYF. CDR3 coding DNA: TGTGCCAGTGGGGGACTAGCGGGAGTTGTGGAGACCCAGTACTTC. The full variable domain, rest sourced from reference TRBV19 and TRBJ2-5, is DGGITQSPKYLFRKEGQNVTLSCEQNLNHDAMYWYRQDPGQGLRLIYYSQIVNDFQKGDIAEGYSVSREKKESFPLTVTSAQKNPTAFYLCASGGLAGVVETQYFGPGTRLLVL.

This rearrangement joins TRBV7-2 to TRBJ1-1, with D possibly being TRBD1 (5 bases). The CDR3 is 14 residues long. Between the trimmed V and J ends, which lost 0 bases and 4 bases, there was a span of 9 bases. The germline CDR1 and CDR2 sequences are SGHTA and FQGNSA. CDR3 sequence (DNA): TGTGCCAGCAGCTTAGCAGTCAGGGTCACTGAAGCTTTCTTT. Its translation: CASSLAVRVTEAFF.

The chain carries TRBV9 and TRBJ2-7; TRBD1 aligns across 8 bases. CDR3 length: 14 residues. Germline V gene lookup returns CDR1 SGDLS and CDR2 YYNGEE. V was pared by 2 bases and J by 4 bases, with 5 bases of the junction left unmatched. The CDR3 DNA reads TGTGCCAGCAGCGTGGACGGACAGGGATACGAGCAGTACTTC. Its translation: CASSVDGQGYEQYF.

The rearrangement links TRBV6-5 to TRBJ2-7; 8 nucleotides match TRBD1. From germline, CDR1 is MNHEY and CDR2 SVGAGI. The CDR3 spans 14 residues. V shed 2 bases, J shed 6 bases, and the junction held 6 bases outside the gene matches. CDR3 residues: CASSYQPDRGEQYF. As DNA, the CDR3 is TGTGCCAGCAGTTACCAGCCCGACAGGGGCGAGCAGTACTTC.

The J gene is TRBJ2-1, the V gene TRBV3-1 (or the pseudogene TRBV3-2); D unclear. The V and J ends lost 2 bases and 10 bases respectively, with 6 bases between them. The CDR3 contains 11 residues. CDR1 and CDR2 from the germline V gene are LGHDT and YNNKEL (reference sequence). The CDR3, as DNA: TGTGCCAGCAGCCAATTAACAGAGCAGTTCTTC. This translates into CASSQLTEQFF.

This clone was seen only once. Here the CDR3 reads CASSRRQGTYNEQFF. The CDR3, as DNA: TGTGCCAGCAGCCGTCGACAGGGAACTTACAATGAGCAGTTCTTC. This chain links TRBV7-6 with TRBJ2-1; 7 nucleotides align to TRBD1. CDR1 and CDR2 from the germline V gene are SGHVS and FNYEAQ. The trim removed 5 bases at V and 4 bases at J, leaving 8 bases unmatched. This CDR3 is built from 15 residues.

The chain couples TRBV27 to TRBJ1-1; TRBD1 aligns across 7 bases. Trimming removed 4 bases from V and 2 bases from J; junction bases left unmatched: 10. The CDR3 is made up of 16 amino acids. Germline V gene lookup returns CDR1 MNHEY and CDR2 SMNVEV (reference sequence). CDR3 nucleotides: TGTGCCAGCAGTTCCCAGACAGGGTGGTTAAACACTGAAGCTTTCTTT. Protein: CASSSQTGWLNTEAFF.

This clone was counted once. This chain uses TRBV4-1 with TRBJ2-1; maybe TRBD1 (6 bases). This CDR3 is 14 amino acids long. Germline V gene lookup returns CDR1 MGHRA and CDR2 YSYEKL. The germline V and J ends were trimmed by 1 base and 8 bases, with 12 bases remaining between them. This CDR3 is CASSQVQGVYEQFF. CDR3 sequence (DNA): TGCGCCAGCAGCCAAGTACAGGGAGTATATGAGCAGTTCTTC.

The chain carries TRBV28 and TRBJ1-2; 7 bases are a match to TRBD1. The CDR3 extends over 13 amino acids. Germline trimming cut 3 bases from V and 6 bases from J; bases unmatched to any gene: 4. Germline CDR1 MDHEN, CDR2 SYDVKM. The CDR3 DNA reads as TGTGCCAGCAGTTTTCTCGACAGGGATGGCTACACCTTC. Translating gives CASSFLDRDGYTF.

This clone was seen only once. The chain has TRBV28 and TRBJ2-3; D is ambiguous. The CDR3 extends over 15 amino acids. The V gene's germline CDR1 is MDHEN and CDR2 SYDVKM. V was trimmed by 3 bases and J by 3 bases, leaving 13 bases between them. The CDR3 here is CASSFLLWATDTQYF. CDR3 nucleotide sequence: TGTGCCAGCAGTTTTCTCCTGTGGGCGACAGATACGCAGTATTTT.

The chain couples TRBV24-1 to TRBJ2-3; maybe TRBD2 (6 bases). This CDR3 is built from 15 residues. CDR1 and CDR2 (germline): KGHDR, SFDVKD. Trimming left V 4 bases short and J 0 bases short, with 10 bases between. The CDR3 region is CATSDVAESTDTQYF. The CDR3 coding sequence is TGTGCCACCAGTGACGTAGCGGAAAGCACAGATACGCAGTATTTT.

In this sample, this clone turned up a few times. The chain has TRBV7-9 and TRBJ1-3, with D hard to call. Germline CDR1 reads SEHNR; CDR2 reads FQNEAQ (reference sequence). V shed 5 bases and J shed 0 bases, with 17 bases lying between them. The CDR3 runs 17 residues. CDR3 DNA sequence: TGTGCCAGCAGCCTTACCCGTGGCGGGAGCTCTGGAAACACCATATATTTT. Translating it yields CASSLTRGGSSGNTIYF.

V gene TRBV7-3 combines with J gene TRBJ2-1; TRBD1 aligns across 7 bases. The trim removed 1 base at V and 7 bases at J, leaving 1 base unmatched. The germline V gene encodes CDR1 SGHTA and CDR2 FQGTGA. CDR3 size: 13 residues. CDR3 region: CASSLIRGNEQFF. The CDR3 region has the DNA TGTGCCAGCAGCTTAATCAGGGGGAATGAGCAGTTCTTC. Combining the CDR3 with reference TRBV7-3 and TRBJ2-1 gives the whole variable domain GAGVSQTPSNKVTEKGKYVELRCDPISGHTALYWYRQSLGQGPEFLIYFQGTGAADDSGLPNDRFFAVRPEGSVSTLKIQRTERGDSAVYLCASSLIRGNEQFFGPGTRLTVL.

The rearrangement joins TRBV6-2 or TRBV6-3 to TRBJ1-2; TRBD1 might be the D (5 bases). The CDR3 spans 17 residues. The V end lost 0 bases, the J end lost 8 bases, and 22 bases lay between the germline ends. Germline loops: CDR1 MNHEY, CDR2 SVGEGT. CDR3 nucleotides: TGTGCCAGCAGTTACTCAAGGTCAGGGATCTCTTCATGGGGCTACACCTTC. Protein: CASSYSRSGISSWGYTF.

The rearrangement links TRBV7-2 to TRBJ2-3; TRBD2 agrees at 13 bases. From germline, CDR1 is SGHTA and CDR2 FQGNSA. The ends lost 1 base at V and 5 bases at J; junction bases unmatched: 3. The CDR3 has 16 amino acids. The CDR3 loop reads CASSLGLAGGGDTQYF. The CDR3 DNA follows: TGTGCCAGCAGCTTAGGACTAGCGGGAGGCGGAGATACGCAGTATTTT.

V gene TRBV7-6 combines with J gene TRBJ2-1; 8 bases fit TRBD1. Trimming at V came to 1 base and at J to 9 bases, leaving 17 bases not matched to a gene. There are 18 residues in the CDR3. Germline CDR1 SGHVS, CDR2 FNYEAQ. The CDR3 sequence: CASSLESLRQGAPGEQFF. In DNA, the CDR3 is TGTGCCAGCAGCTTAGAGTCTCTTAGGCAGGGGGCGCCGGGTGAGCAGTTCTTC.

The chain employs TRBV6-5 and TRBJ2-7; 11 bases match TRBD1. The length of the CDR3 is 15 residues. V was pared by 5 bases and J by 3 bases, with 6 bases of the junction left unmatched. CDR1 and CDR2 (germline): MNHEY, SVGAGI. The CDR3 spells CASSRTGTGGYEQYF. The CDR3 DNA reads TGTGCCAGCAGTCGGACCGGGACAGGGGGCTACGAGCAGTACTTC.

The table lists this clone with a count of one. The chain joins TRBV19 to TRBJ2-2, with TRBD1 identical over 10 bases. The germline gives CDR1 LNHDA, CDR2 SQIVND (reference sequence). The CDR3 has 15 amino acids. J was trimmed by 6 bases and V by 3 bases; bases with no gene match: 4. Here the CDR3 reads CASSMRTGGAGELFF. The CDR3 coding sequence is TGTGCCAGTAGTATGAGGACAGGGGGTGCCGGGGAGCTGTTTTTT.

V usage is TRBV18 and J usage is TRBJ1-5; maybe TRBD1 (5 bases). Trimming stripped 3 bases from V and 0 bases from J, with 12 bases between. Germline lookup yields CDR1 KGHSH and CDR2 LQKENI. This CDR3 region has 16 residues. CDR3 sequence reads: CASSPSRQNSNQPQHF. As DNA, the CDR3 is TGTGCCAGCTCACCCAGTCGACAGAATAGCAATCAGCCCCAGCATTTT. Drawing the rest from reference TRBV18 and TRBJ1-5, the complete variable domain is NAGVMQNPRHLVRRRGQEARLRCSPMKGHSHVYWYRQLPEEGLKFMVYLQKENIIDESGMPKERFSAEFPKEGPSILRIQQVVRGDSAAYFCASSPSRQNSNQPQHFGDGTRLSIL.

The chain uses TRBV5-5 and TRBJ1-4; 7 bases are shared with TRBD1. V was pared by 3 bases and J by 4 bases, with 12 bases of the junction left unmatched. CDR1 and CDR2 from the germline V gene are SGHKS and YYEKEE (reference sequence). This CDR3 comprises 17 residues. The CDR3 nucleotides are TGTGCCAGCAGCTCCCCCCGAGGGGGCATAGGTAATGAAAAACTGTTTTTT. Residues: CASSSPRGGIGNEKLFF. Full variable domain (missing parts from reference TRBV5-5 and TRBJ1-4): DAGVTQSPTHLIKTRGQQVTLRCSPISGHKSVSWYQQVLGQGPQFIFQYYEKEERGRGNFPDRFSARQFPNYSSELNVNALLLGDSALYLCASSSPRGGIGNEKLFFGSGTQLSVL.

This clone is a singleton in its sample. The chain is built from TRBV19 and TRBJ1-2; TRBD1 matches at 8 bases. V was clipped by 3 bases and J by 8 bases; unmatched bases: 17. This CDR3 has 17 amino acids. Germline CDR1 is LNHDA and CDR2 is SQIVND (reference sequence). The CDR3 reads CASSIGGTGGLLRGYTF. For the CDR3, the DNA is TGTGCCAGTAGTATTGGGGGGACAGGAGGGCTACTCCGGGGCTACACCTTC.

The table lists this clone with a count of one. V is TRBV5-1 and J is TRBJ2-7, with no clear D. This CDR3 comprises 13 residues. Trimming removed 1 base at V and 6 bases at J, with 11 bases between. Germline CDR1 and CDR2: SGHRS and YFSETQ. Here the CDR3 DNA reads TGCGCCAGCAGCTTGAACCCCGGGTTCGAGCAGTACTTC. It specifies CASSLNPGFEQYF.

The chain links TRBV5-4 to TRBJ2-3; D not certain. Germline V gives CDR1 SGHNT, CDR2 YYREEE (reference sequence). V lost 4 bases and J lost 6, with 12 bases in between. The CDR3 length is 13 residues. CDR3 DNA sequence: TGTGCCAGCAGCCGCATTCACACGGATACGCAGTATTTT. As protein: CASSRIHTDTQYF.

This clone was seen only a few times. The chain links TRBV9 to TRBJ1-3, with D perhaps TRBD1 (5 bases). V lost 0 bases and J 0 bases, leaving 10 bases between the germline ends. CDR1 is SGDLS and CDR2 is YYNGEE in the germline V gene. The CDR3 is made up of 16 amino acids. The CDR3 DNA follows: TGTGCCAGCAGCGTAGACCCAGGGAACTCTGGAAACACCATATATTTT. Translating gives CASSVDPGNSGNTIYF.

The V and J genes are TRBV25-1 and TRBJ1-1; tentatively, D is TRBD1 (5 bases). V was cut by 1 base and J by 7 bases, with 13 bases left in between. The CDR3 totals 14 residues. Per the germline V gene, CDR1 is MGHDK and CDR2 is SYGVNS. CDR3 sequence: CASSEFQGLGEAFF. The CDR3 nucleotides read TGTGCCAGCAGTGAATTCCAGGGATTAGGTGAAGCTTTCTTT.

The V and J genes are TRBV5-1 and TRBJ2-3; 9 bases are shared with TRBD2. The junction had 6 bases not matched to a gene; V was cut back by 1 base and J by 6 bases. Germline V gives CDR1 SGHRS, CDR2 YFSETQ. The CDR3 sequence is 15 residues long. CDR3 amino acids: CASSLISGSRDTQYF. The DNA for the CDR3 is TGCGCCAGCAGCTTGATTAGCGGGAGTCGGGATACGCAGTATTTT.